The present TCR beta chain was sequenced within a study of T-cell reconstitution after alpha-beta-depleted transplantation in children. This clonotype was detected ten times or more. What it binds is not known. V was shortened by 0 bases and J by 4 bases, with 9 bases between the two germline ends. The CDR3 runs 14 residues. Looked up from germline, CDR1 is SGDLS and CDR2 is YYNGEE. Regarding the study as a whole: At the one-year point after transplant, T-cell counts and TCRbeta diversity were found to come mostly from T cells that had been newly produced. Expanded graft clones, several hundred of them, were reportedly the source of alpha-beta T cells about two months after transplant. There were some patients whose high TCRbeta diversity at day 60 came from surviving recipient T cells and thymic progenitors.

Preparation of the TCRbeta library used unique molecular identifiers. MiXCR was run by TCRdb on the PCR reads, yielding one entry per CDR3 protein. Here the sample spans roughly 200,000 distinct CDR3 sequences, roughly a tenth being singletons. The sample was PBMCs, taken before TCRalphabeta/CD19-depleted stem cell transplant. V usage is TRBV9 and J usage is TRBJ2-3, with a tentative D call TRBD2 (6 bases). The receptor was derived from a child younger than two with acute myeloid leukemia, due to receive a stem cell transplant. The CDR3 DNA is TGTGCCAGCAGCGTAGACAGCGGGTCAGATACGCAGTATTTT. Amino acids: CASSVDSGSDTQYF.